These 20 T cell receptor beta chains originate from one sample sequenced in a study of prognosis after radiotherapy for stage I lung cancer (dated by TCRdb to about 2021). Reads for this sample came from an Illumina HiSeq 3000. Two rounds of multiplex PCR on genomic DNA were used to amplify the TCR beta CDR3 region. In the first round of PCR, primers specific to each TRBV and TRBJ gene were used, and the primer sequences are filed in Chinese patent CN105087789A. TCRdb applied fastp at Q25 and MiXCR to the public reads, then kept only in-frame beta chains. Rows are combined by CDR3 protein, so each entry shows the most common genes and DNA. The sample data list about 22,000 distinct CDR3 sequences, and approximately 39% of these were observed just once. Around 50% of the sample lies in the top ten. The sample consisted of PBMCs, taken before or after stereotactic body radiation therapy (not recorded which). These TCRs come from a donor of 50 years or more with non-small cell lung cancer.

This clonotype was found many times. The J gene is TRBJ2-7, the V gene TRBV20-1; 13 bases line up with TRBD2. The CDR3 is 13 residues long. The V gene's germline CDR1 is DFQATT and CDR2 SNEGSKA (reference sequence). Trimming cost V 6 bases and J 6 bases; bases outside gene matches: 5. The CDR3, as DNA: TGCAGTGCGGGGACTAGCGGGATAGGCGAGCAGTACTTC. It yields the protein CSAGTSGIGEQYF.

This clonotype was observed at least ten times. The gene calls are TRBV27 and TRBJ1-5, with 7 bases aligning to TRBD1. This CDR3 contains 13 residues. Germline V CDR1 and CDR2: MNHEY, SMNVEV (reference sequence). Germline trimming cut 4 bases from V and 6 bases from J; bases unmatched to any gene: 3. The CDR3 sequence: CASSWDRSQPQHF. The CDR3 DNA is TGTGCCAGCAGTTGGGACAGAAGTCAGCCCCAGCATTTT.

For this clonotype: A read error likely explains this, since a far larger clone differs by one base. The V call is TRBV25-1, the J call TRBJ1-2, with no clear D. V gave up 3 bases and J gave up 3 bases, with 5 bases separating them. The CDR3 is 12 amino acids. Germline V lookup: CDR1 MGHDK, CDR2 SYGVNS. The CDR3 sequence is CASSDTYYGYTF. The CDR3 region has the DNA TGTGCCAGCAGTGACACCTACTATGGCTACACCTTC.

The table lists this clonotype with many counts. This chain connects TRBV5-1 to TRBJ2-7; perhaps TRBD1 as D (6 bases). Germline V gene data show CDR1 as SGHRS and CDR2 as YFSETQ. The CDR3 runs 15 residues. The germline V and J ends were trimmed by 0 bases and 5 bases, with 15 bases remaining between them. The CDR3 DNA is TGCGCCAGCAGCTTGGGGCTAGGGGGAAGCGACGAGCAGTACTTC. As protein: CASSLGLGGSDEQYF.

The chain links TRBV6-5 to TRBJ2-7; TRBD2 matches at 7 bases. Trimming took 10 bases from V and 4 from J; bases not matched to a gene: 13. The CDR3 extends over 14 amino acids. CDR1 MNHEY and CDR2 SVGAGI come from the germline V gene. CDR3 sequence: CANIYDMGGYEQYF. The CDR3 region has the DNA TGTGCCAACATTTACGATATGGGGGGGTACGAGCAGTACTTC.

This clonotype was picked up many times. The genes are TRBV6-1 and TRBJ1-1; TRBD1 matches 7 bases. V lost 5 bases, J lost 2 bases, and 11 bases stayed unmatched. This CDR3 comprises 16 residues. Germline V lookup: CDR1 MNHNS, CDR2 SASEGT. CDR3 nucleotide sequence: TGTGCCAGCAGTCCCGCCCCTGACAGGGTTAACACTGAAGCTTTCTTT. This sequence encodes CASSPAPDRVNTEAFF.

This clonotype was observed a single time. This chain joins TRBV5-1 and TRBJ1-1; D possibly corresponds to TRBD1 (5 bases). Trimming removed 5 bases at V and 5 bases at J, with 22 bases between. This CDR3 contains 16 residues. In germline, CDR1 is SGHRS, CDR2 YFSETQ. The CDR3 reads CASRPWAWGTNTEAFF. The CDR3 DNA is TGCGCCAGCAGGCCGTGGGCATGGGGCACGAATACTGAAGCTTTCTTT.

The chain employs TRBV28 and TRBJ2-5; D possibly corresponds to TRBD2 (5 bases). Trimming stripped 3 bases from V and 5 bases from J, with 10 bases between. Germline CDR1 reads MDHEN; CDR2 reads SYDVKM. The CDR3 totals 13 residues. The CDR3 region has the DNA TGTGCCAGCAGTTTCTGGCGGGCGGAGACCCAGTACTTC. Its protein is CASSFWRAETQYF.

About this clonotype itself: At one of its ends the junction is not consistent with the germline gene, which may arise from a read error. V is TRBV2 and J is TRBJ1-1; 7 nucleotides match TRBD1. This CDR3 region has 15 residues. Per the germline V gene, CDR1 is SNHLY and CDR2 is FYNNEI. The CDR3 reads CASSYRGSSSTKAFF. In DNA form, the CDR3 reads TGTGCCAGCAGTTACAGGGGCAGCAGCAGCACTAAAGCTTTCTTT. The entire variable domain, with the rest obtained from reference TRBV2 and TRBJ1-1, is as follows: EPEVTQTPSHQVTQMGQEVILRCVPISNHLYFYWYRQILGQKVEFLVSFYNNEISEKSEIFDDQFSVERPDGSNFTLKIRSTKLEDSAMYFCASSYRGSSSTKAFFGQGTRLTVV.

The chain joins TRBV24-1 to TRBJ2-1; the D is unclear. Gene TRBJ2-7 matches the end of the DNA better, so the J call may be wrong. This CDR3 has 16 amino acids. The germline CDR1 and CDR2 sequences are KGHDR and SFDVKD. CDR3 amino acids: CATSDWAYRFSYEQYF. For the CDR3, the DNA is TGTGCCACCAGTGATTGGGCCTATCGGTTCTCCTACGAGCAGTACTTC.

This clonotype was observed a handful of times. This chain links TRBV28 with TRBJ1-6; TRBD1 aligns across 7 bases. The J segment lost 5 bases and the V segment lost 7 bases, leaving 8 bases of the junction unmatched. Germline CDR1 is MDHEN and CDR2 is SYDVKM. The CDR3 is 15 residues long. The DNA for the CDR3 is TGTGCCAGCACCCCCGGGACAGCAAATAATTCACCCCTCCACTTT. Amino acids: CASTPGTANNSPLHF.

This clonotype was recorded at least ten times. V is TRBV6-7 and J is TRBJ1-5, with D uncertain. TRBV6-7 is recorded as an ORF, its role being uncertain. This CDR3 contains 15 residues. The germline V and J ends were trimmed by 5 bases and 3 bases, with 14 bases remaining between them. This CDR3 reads CASSTRPDANQPQHF. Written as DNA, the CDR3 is TGTGCCAGCAGTACTCGTCCAGATGCCAATCAGCCCCAGCATTTT.

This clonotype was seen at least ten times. CDR3 sequence: CASSFGVLANTGELFF. Written as DNA, the CDR3 is TGTGCCAGCAGCTTTGGGGTACTAGCGAACACCGGGGAGCTGTTTTTT. The chain joins TRBV7-3 to TRBJ2-2, with D perhaps TRBD2 (5 bases). CDR3 length equals 16 residues. CDR1 is SGHTA, CDR2 FQGTGA, per germline. Trimming took 3 bases from V and 0 from J, leaving 11 bases between them.

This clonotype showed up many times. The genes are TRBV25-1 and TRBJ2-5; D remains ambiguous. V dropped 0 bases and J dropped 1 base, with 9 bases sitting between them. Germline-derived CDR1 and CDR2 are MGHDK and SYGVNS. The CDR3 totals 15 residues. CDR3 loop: CASSEYPGRQETQYF. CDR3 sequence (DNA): TGTGCCAGCAGTGAATATCCGGGTCGCCAAGAGACCCAGTACTTC. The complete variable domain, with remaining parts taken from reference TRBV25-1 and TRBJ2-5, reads EADIYQTPRYLVIGTGKKITLECSQTMGHDKMYWYQQDPGMELHLIHYSYGVNSTEKGDLSSESTVSRIRTEHFPLTLESARPSHTSQYLCASSEYPGRQETQYFGPGTRLLVL.

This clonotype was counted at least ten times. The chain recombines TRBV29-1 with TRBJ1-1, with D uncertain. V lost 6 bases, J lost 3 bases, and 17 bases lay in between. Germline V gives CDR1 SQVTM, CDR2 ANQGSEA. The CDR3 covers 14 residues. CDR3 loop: CSVAMTAGYTEAFF. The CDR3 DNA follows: TGCAGCGTCGCAATGACGGCAGGATACACTGAAGCTTTCTTT.

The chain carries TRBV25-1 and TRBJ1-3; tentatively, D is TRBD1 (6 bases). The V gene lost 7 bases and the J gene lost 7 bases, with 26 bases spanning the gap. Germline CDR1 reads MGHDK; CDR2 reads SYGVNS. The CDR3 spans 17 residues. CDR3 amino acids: CASIADPWTAHENTIYF. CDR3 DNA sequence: TGTGCCAGCATTGCTGATCCCTGGACAGCCCATGAGAACACCATATATTTT.

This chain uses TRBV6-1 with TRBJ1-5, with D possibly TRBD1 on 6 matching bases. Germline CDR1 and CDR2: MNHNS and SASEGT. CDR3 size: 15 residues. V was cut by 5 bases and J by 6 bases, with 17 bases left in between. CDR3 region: CASSSTQGRGQPQHF. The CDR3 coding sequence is TGTGCCAGCAGTTCTACACAGGGTCGAGGTCAGCCCCAGCATTTT.

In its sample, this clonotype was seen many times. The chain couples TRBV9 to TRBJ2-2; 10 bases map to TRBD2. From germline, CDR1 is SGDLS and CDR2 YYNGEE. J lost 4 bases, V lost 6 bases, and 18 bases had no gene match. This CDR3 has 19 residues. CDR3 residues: CASTRGSGRALGSTGELFF. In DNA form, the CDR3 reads TGTGCCAGCACCAGAGGGAGCGGGAGGGCCCTCGGGAGCACCGGGGAGCTGTTTTTT.

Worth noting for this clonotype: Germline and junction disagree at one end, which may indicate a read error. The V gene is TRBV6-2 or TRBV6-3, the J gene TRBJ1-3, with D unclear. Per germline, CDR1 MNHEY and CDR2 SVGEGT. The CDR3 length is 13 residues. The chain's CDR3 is CASRQLPGNTIYF. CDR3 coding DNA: TGTGCTAGCAGGCAGCTCCCTGGAAACACCATATATTTT.

The CDR3 nucleotides are TGTGCCAGCAGTCTGATAGGACAGGGAGAGTCACCCCTCCACTTT. Protein product: CASSLIGQGESPLHF. The chain has TRBV6-1 and TRBJ1-6; TRBD1 aligns across 8 bases. Germline lookup yields CDR1 MNHNS and CDR2 SASEGT. The CDR3 totals 15 residues. V was clipped by 5 bases and J by 10 bases; unmatched bases: 10.